This entry lists 21 T cell receptor beta chains sequenced from one sample in a study of T cell responses to AZD1222 COVID-19 vaccine. The protocol was immunoSEQ multiplex PCR, while the TCRdb copy is restricted to in-frame clones and leaves out a portion. The sample carries approximately 120,000 clones, 88% recorded once. This specimen was peripheral blood, taken on day 0 of AZD1222 vaccination. These TCRs come from an adult in good health.

The genes are TRBV7-2 and TRBJ2-1, with 7 bases aligning to TRBD2. Germline-derived CDR1 and CDR2 are SGHTA and FQGNSA. V lost 5 bases and J lost 8; bases outside the gene matches: 9. This CDR3 comprises 14 residues. CDR3 sequence: CASSAMTSLYEQFF. The DNA of the CDR3 is TGTGCCAGCAGCGCGATGACTAGCCTCTATGAGCAGTTCTTC.

This clone was detected only once. The chain carries TRBV5-1 and TRBJ2-1; D not certain. The germline V gene encodes CDR1 SGHRS and CDR2 YFSETQ. V lost 6 bases and J lost 4, with 17 bases in between. The CDR3 has 15 residues. The CDR3 bases are TGCGCCAGCACGCTGGCCCCGCCGGGTTACAATGAGCAGTTCTTC. Translating it yields CASTLAPPGYNEQFF. The whole variable domain, filled in from reference TRBV5-1 and TRBJ2-1, reads KAGVTQTPRYLIKTRGQQVTLSCSPISGHRSVSWYQQTPGQGLQFLFEYFSETQRNKGNFPGRFSGRQFSNSRSEMNVSTLELGDSALYLCASTLAPPGYNEQFFGPGTRLTVL.

The gene calls are TRBV5-1 and TRBJ2-5; TRBD2 is a possible D gene (6 bases). There are 17 residues in the CDR3. Germline CDR1 reads SGHRS; CDR2 reads YFSETQ. The germline V and J ends were trimmed by 4 bases and 3 bases, with 22 bases remaining between them. CDR3 bases: TGCGCCAGCAGCCGGTTGGGGAGGACTCCGGGAGAAGAGACCCAGTACTTC. Protein sequence: CASSRLGRTPGEETQYF.

This clone has a single count. The CDR3 spells CASSLRQARNTEAFF. CDR3 sequence (DNA): TGTGCCAGCAGCCTACGACAGGCCCGGAACACTGAAGCTTTCTTT. V is TRBV7-9 and J is TRBJ1-1; D perhaps matches TRBD1 (6 bases). There are 15 residues in the CDR3. Germline V gene sequence: CDR1 SEHNR, CDR2 FQNEAQ (reference sequence). V was trimmed by 5 bases and J by 1 base, leaving 14 bases between them.

This rearrangement joins TRBV24-1 to TRBJ2-7; D is possibly TRBD1 (5 bases). Germline V gene data show CDR1 as KGHDR and CDR2 as SFDVKD. Trimming shortened V by 3 bases and J by 1 base, and 12 bases separated the two germline ends. This CDR3 is built from 15 residues. The CDR3 DNA follows: TGTGCCACCAGTGATGGGGCTGGGCGATCCTACGAGCAGTACTTC. It is translated as CATSDGAGRSYEQYF.

This clone was seen a few times. This chain connects TRBV6-2 or TRBV6-3 to TRBJ2-3, with 8 bases fitting TRBD2. Germline V CDR1 and CDR2: MNHEY, SVGEGT. V shed 6 bases, J shed 2 bases, and the junction held 16 bases outside the gene matches. The CDR3 has 18 amino acids. In nucleotides, the CDR3 is TGTGCCAGCAGCCCAAAGGGCTTAGCGGGGCCCCCCACAGATACGCAGTATTTT. This codes for CASSPKGLAGPPTDTQYF.

V usage is TRBV14 and J usage is TRBJ1-2; a weak D match, TRBD1 (6 bases). The V gene's germline CDR1 is SGHDN and CDR2 FVKESK. Trimming cost V 4 bases and J 3 bases, with 18 bases left between them. The CDR3 is 16 amino acids. Here the CDR3 DNA reads TGTGCCAGCAGCCCCCGGGCGCAGGGGCGAGACTATGGCTACACCTTC. Translated: CASSPRAQGRDYGYTF.

The chain carries TRBV27 and TRBJ2-7; 9 nucleotides agree with TRBD1. Germline CDR1 is MNHEY and CDR2 is SMNVEV (reference sequence). Trimming at V came to 1 base and at J to 2 bases, leaving 3 bases not matched to a gene. This CDR3 region has 15 residues. CDR3 sequence (DNA): TGTGCCAGCAGTTTATTCCGGGACAGGGCCTACGAGCAGTACTTC. As protein: CASSLFRDRAYEQYF.

The rearrangement links TRBV18 to TRBJ2-7; TRBD1 matches at 8 bases. This CDR3 spans 14 amino acids. With 6 bases clipped from V and 5 bases from J, the junction kept 9 bases outside the gene matches. Germline V gene data show CDR1 as KGHSH and CDR2 as LQKENI. In nucleotides, the CDR3 is TGTGCCAGCTCTCCGACAGGGGTGGTAAACGAGCAGTACTTC. This gives the protein CASSPTGVVNEQYF.

The V and J genes are TRBV6-5 and TRBJ2-3, with D possibly called TRBD1 or TRBD2 (5 bases each). Germline CDR1 MNHEY, CDR2 SVGAGI. V was trimmed by 0 bases and J by 3 bases, leaving 13 bases between them. The CDR3 length is 16 residues. The CDR3 here is CASSYSGVARTDTQYF. In DNA, the CDR3 is TGTGCCAGCAGTTACTCGGGGGTAGCTCGGACAGATACGCAGTATTTT.

This clone appeared a single time. The chain recombines TRBV10-3 with TRBJ2-7; D gene unclear. Germline V lookup: CDR1 ENHRY, CDR2 SYGVKD. Trimming took 2 bases from V and 3 from J, leaving 5 bases between them. There are 12 residues in the CDR3. The CDR3 sequence: CAISEPDYEQYF. The DNA for the CDR3 is TGTGCCATCAGTGAGCCCGACTACGAGCAGTACTTC.

The chain employs TRBV5-4 and TRBJ1-5; no clear D gene. The V gene's germline CDR1 is SGHNT and CDR2 YYREEE (reference sequence). V dropped 4 bases and J dropped 3 bases, with 5 bases sitting between them. CDR3 size: 12 residues. CDR3 coding DNA: TGTGCCAGCAGCCTCGACAATCAGCCCCAGCATTTT. The encoded protein is CASSLDNQPQHF.

The chain uses TRBV6-4 and TRBJ1-2, with TRBD1 matching 10 bases. The CDR3 runs 15 residues. V trimming: 5 bases; J trimming: 7 bases; junction bases outside the gene matches: 10. Germline CDR1 is MRHNA and CDR2 is SNTAGT. CDR3 residues: CASSRKTGGYGGYTF. CDR3 sequence (DNA): TGTGCCAGCAGTAGAAAGACAGGGGGCTACGGTGGCTACACCTTC.

V usage is TRBV6-1 and J usage is TRBJ2-7; tentatively, D is TRBD1 (6 bases). The CDR3 length is 15 residues. The germline V and J ends were trimmed by 2 bases and 4 bases, with 15 bases remaining between them. Germline V gives CDR1 MNHNS, CDR2 SASEGT. CDR3 protein: CASSERWGRPYEQYF. In DNA, the CDR3 is TGTGCCAGCAGTGAACGGTGGGGGCGCCCGTACGAGCAGTACTTC.

This chain uses TRBV27 with TRBJ2-1; the match to TRBD2 covers 12 bases. The trim removed 5 bases at V and 10 bases at J, leaving 9 bases unmatched. Germline lookup yields CDR1 MNHEY and CDR2 SMNVEV (reference sequence). CDR3 length equals 15 residues. The CDR3 protein is CASSIRLAGVGEQFF. Written as DNA, the CDR3 is TGTGCCAGCAGTATAAGACTAGCGGGAGTGGGGGAGCAGTTCTTC.

V usage is TRBV7-9 and J usage is TRBJ2-1, with TRBD2 matching over 8 bases. The V segment lost 3 bases and the J segment 4 bases; nucleotides outside the gene matches: 8. Germline CDR1 SEHNR, CDR2 FQNEAQ (reference sequence). CDR3 length: 16 residues. CDR3 region: CASSLVVAGPYNEQFF. CDR3 nucleotide sequence: TGTGCCAGCAGCTTGGTCGTAGCGGGGCCGTACAATGAGCAGTTCTTC.

The chain couples TRBV18 to TRBJ1-3; D unresolved. V was trimmed by 2 bases and J by 0 bases, leaving 14 bases between them. This CDR3 spans 17 amino acids. CDR1 KGHSH and CDR2 LQKENI come from the germline V gene. The CDR3 region is CASSPISAGSSGNTIYF. The CDR3 DNA reads TGTGCCAGCTCACCAATCTCTGCAGGCAGCTCTGGAAACACCATATATTTT.

The genes are TRBV5-5 and TRBJ1-2; D is possibly TRBD1 (5 bases). With 0 bases removed from V and 7 bases from J, the gap between germline ends came to 19 bases. This CDR3 is 16 amino acids long. Germline CDR1 SGHKS, CDR2 YYEKEE (reference sequence). The CDR3 DNA reads TGTGCCAGCAGCTTGGATCTGACAGCCCGTTTTGGTGGCTACACCTTC. As protein: CASSLDLTARFGGYTF.

This clone has a handful of counts. The rearrangement links TRBV7-2 to TRBJ1-5; no reliable D call. This CDR3 region has 14 residues. V lost 4 bases, J lost 5 bases, and 12 bases lay in between. Germline V CDR1 and CDR2: SGHTA, FQGNSA. The CDR3 coding sequence is TGTGCCAGCAGCTCGGACGGCATTTATCAGCCCCAGCATTTT. Protein product: CASSSDGIYQPQHF.

This clone was observed a few times. The chain employs TRBV10-1 and TRBJ1-5, with 10 bases identical to TRBD1. The CDR3 has 14 amino acids. CDR1 is WNHNN and CDR2 is SYGVQD in the germline V gene (reference sequence). Unmatched junction bases numbered 10, after V lost 11 bases and J lost 6 bases. CDR3 sequence reads: CADRGQRTGQPQHF. In nucleotides, the CDR3 is TGCGCCGACAGGGGGCAACGGACAGGTCAGCCCCAGCATTTT.

The gene calls are TRBV24-1 and TRBJ1-2; D unclear. In germline, CDR1 is KGHDR, CDR2 SFDVKD. CDR3 length: 13 amino acids. V shed 2 bases and J shed 4 bases, with 7 bases lying between them. The CDR3 nucleotides are TGTGCCACCAGTGATTCGGGCCTCTATGGCTACACCTTC. Residues: CATSDSGLYGYTF.